Given below is one T cell receptor (beta chain) in context. This clonotype was counted a few times. Its specific antigen is unknown. No clone much larger than this one lies a single base away; base qualities are absent. The entry originates in a study of T and B cells in COVID-19 patients (dated by TCRdb to 2018 to 2021). Background for the entire study: In this study, adaptive immunity was profiled in COVID-19 patients who either had active infection or had recovered, using TRB and IGH repertoire sequencing of peripheral blood. A recovered cohort comprised about 19 patients contributing approximately 22 samples, mostly after mild to moderate COVID-19 managed as outpatients. Patients in the recovered cohort had a median age of approximately 33 years, compared with 67 years for patients in the active-infection cohort. Critical illness requiring mechanical ventilation or ECMO was present in about 55% of the roughly 20 patients in the active-infection cohort. Of the 20 patients in the active-infection cohort, 15 to 19 had comorbidities associated with unfavorable COVID-19 outcome. Over 7 million TCR sequences were analysed from a TCR and BCR sequence repository that comprised 30 to 45 patients and roughly 73 time points. A couple of patients belonged to both the recovered and active cohorts because samples were available from active disease and after recovery. An age-matched reference group of roughly 40 healthy donors negative for COVID-19 antibodies was used as the comparison for repertoire analyses. As many as 9 follow-up blood samples were collected from each patient, and in some individuals these samples spanned different disease stages.

This sample was sequenced with an Illumina MiSeq. TRB rearrangements were amplified by multiplex PCR with BIOMED2 TRB-A/B primer pools. Illumina-compatible adapters and 7-nucleotide sample barcodes were added to the amplicons in two consecutive PCRs. Phusion HS II polymerase was used for all library PCRs. The amplicons were purified from gel with the NucleoSpin Gel and PCR Clean-up kit, measured on Qubit, and then pooled at around 4 nM. Amplicon pool quality was checked on an Agilent 2100 Bioanalyzer before Illumina next-generation sequencing. The original pipeline was this. Annotation of TRB rearrangements was done in MiXCR 3.0.8 with the default MiXCR reference library. Sequences with fewer than 2 reads and non-productive reads were filtered out, and every unique CDR3 nucleotide sequence was treated as a single clone. R 3.5.1 was used to calculate clonality, diversity, richness and V-J gene usage. GLIPH2 was used for TCR clustering by CDR3 similarity, and generation probabilities were calculated by OLGA. Only GLIPH2 clusters containing at least four unique TCR clonotypes present in at least three individuals were kept. TCRdb trimmed public reads at Q25 via fastp, called clones via MiXCR and kept in-frame beta chains. Rows matching on CDR3 protein sequence are summarized as one entry with the most common DNA and genes. V and J calls and clone size were set by TCRdb, not the authors. Present in this sample are about 23,000 distinct CDR3 sequences, approximately 28% of which were seen just once. The ten largest clones capture under 3.5% of the sample.

Overall study outcomes, separate from this receptor: The reported TCR clusters were stated to require prospective validation before clinical use. Specific T cell subsets (CD4+/Treg/CD8+) and sorted SARS-CoV-2-responsive or tetramer+ T cells had not yet been sequenced, and the corresponding sequencing experiments were ongoing. Patients with COVID-19 were reported to show strongly skewed TRBV/TRBJ gene usage. The cohort was considered too small to assess HLA contributions to COVID-19 susceptibility or severity. Few blood samples were available from mildly ill patients while symptoms were present or from severe cases at early time points. In active COVID-19, TRB repertoires were highly clonal, while at recovery, diversity and richness increased above the levels seen in healthy donors. A total of roughly 2,500 exclusive TCR clusters, including 31 low-pGen clusters, were found in the recovered cohort.

Taken from the germline V gene, the CDR1 and CDR2 loops are MNHNS and SASEGT. Including the terminal cysteine and phenylalanine, the CDR3 comprises 16 residues. The CDR3 DNA has 48 bases and is translated from base 1. At the junction V is shortened by 5 bases and J by 2 bases, with 18 bases in between. Genomic DNA extracted from blood, in amounts of roughly 230-550 ng, served as the starting material for amplifying TRB repertoires. Sequenced material: blood. The chain uses TRBV6-1 and TRBJ2-5; TRBD2 is a weak D gene call, 6 bases matching. The clonotype comes from a human donor who had recovered from COVID-19. The CDR3 amino acid sequence is: CASSTYLAAGQETQYF. The nucleotide sequence reads as follows: TGTGCCAGCAGTACCTACTTAGCGGCGGGGCAAGAGACCCAGTACTTC.